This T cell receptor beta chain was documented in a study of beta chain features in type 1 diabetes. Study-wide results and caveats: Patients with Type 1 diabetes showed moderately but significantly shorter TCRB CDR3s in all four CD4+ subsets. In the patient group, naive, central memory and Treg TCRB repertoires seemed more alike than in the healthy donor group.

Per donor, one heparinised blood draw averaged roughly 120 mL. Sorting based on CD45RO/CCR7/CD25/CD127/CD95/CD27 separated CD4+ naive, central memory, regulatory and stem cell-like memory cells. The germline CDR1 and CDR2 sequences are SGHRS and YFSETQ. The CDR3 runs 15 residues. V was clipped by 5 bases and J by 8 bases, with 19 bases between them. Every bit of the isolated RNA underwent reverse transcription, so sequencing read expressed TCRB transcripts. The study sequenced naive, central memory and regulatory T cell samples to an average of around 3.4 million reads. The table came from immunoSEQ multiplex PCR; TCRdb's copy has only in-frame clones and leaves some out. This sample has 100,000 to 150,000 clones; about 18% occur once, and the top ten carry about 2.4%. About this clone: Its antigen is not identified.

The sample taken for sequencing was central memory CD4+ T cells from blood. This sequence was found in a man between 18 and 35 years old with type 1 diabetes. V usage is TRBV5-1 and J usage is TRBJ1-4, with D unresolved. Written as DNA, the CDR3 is TGCGCCAGCAGGGGTCTGGCTACTCCGGGAGAAAAACTGTTTTTT. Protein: CASRGLATPGEKLFF. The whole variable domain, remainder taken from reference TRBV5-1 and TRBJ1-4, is KAGVTQTPRYLIKTRGQQVTLSCSPISGHRSVSWYQQTPGQGLQFLFEYFSETQRNKGNFPGRFSGRQFSNSRSEMNVSTLELGDSALYLCASRGLATPGEKLFFGSGTQLSVL.